Below, 10 T cell receptor beta chains from the same sample are listed, as sequenced in a study of early T cells in non-severe SARS-CoV-2 infection. A single record per CDR3 protein comes from TCRdb applying MiXCR to the 5' RACE reads. The repertoire holds about 26,000 distinct CDR3 sequences, with roughly 4.5% as singletons. The sequenced material came from whole blood. The source of these receptors is an adult who was a healthcare worker with PCR-confirmed SARS-CoV-2 infection or an uninfected control (not recorded which).

This clonotype was counted at least ten times. The V gene is TRBV28, the J gene TRBJ2-5; 7 bases align to TRBD2. Per the germline V gene, CDR1 is MDHEN and CDR2 is SYDVKM. The CDR3 length is 13 residues. V was pared by 4 bases and J by 5 bases, with 4 bases of the junction left unmatched. Here the CDR3 DNA reads TGTGCCAGCAGTTCCGGGGGGTACGAGACCCAGTACTTC. Protein: CASSSGGYETQYF.

This clonotype came up many times. The rearrangement joins TRBV5-6 to TRBJ2-1; TRBD1 matches at 8 bases. This CDR3 comprises 14 residues. The junction had 6 bases not matched to a gene; V was cut back by 3 bases and J by 7 bases. Germline values: CDR1 SGHDT, CDR2 YYEEEE. This CDR3 reads CASSSPRQGNEQFF. DNA for the CDR3: TGTGCCAGCAGCTCACCTCGACAGGGGAATGAGCAGTTCTTC.

This clonotype occurred a few times. The V call is TRBV7-2, the J call TRBJ2-5; 10 nucleotides align to TRBD1. Trimming at V came to 4 bases and at J to 4 bases, leaving 3 bases not matched to a gene. The CDR3 is 14 amino acids. The germline V gene has CDR1 SGHTA and CDR2 FQGNSA. The CDR3 DNA sequence: TGTGCCAGCAGCTCCTGGACAGGGGGAGAGACCCAGTACTTC. Its translation is CASSSWTGGETQYF.

This clonotype was detected many times. This chain links TRBV5-1 with TRBJ2-5; D is possibly TRBD1 or TRBD2 (5 bases each). There are 15 residues in the CDR3. Between the trimmed V and J ends, which lost 2 bases and 4 bases, there was a span of 15 bases. Per the germline V gene, CDR1 is SGHRS and CDR2 is YFSETQ. CDR3 residues: CASSFRDRSGETQYF. The CDR3, as DNA: TGCGCCAGCAGCTTTAGGGACCGCTCAGGAGAGACCCAGTACTTC.

This clonotype has a count of ten or more. The gene calls are TRBV20-1 and TRBJ2-7; a possible D gene is TRBD2 (6 bases). The ends were cut back, 5 bases at V and 0 bases at J, with 14 bases in the middle. The CDR3 covers 14 residues. Germline loops: CDR1 DFQATT, CDR2 SNEGSKA (reference sequence). CDR3 loop: CSAVRGSSSYEQYF. In DNA form, the CDR3 reads TGCAGTGCTGTCCGGGGGAGCAGCTCCTACGAGCAGTACTTC.

The rearrangement joins TRBV25-1 to TRBJ2-1, with TRBD2 matching over 14 bases. The CDR3 extends over 13 amino acids. Trimming took 10 bases from V and 8 from J; bases not matched to a gene: 4. Looked up from germline, CDR1 is MGHDK and CDR2 is SYGVNS. CDR3 protein: CATGLAGGDEQFF. In DNA form, the CDR3 reads TGTGCCACAGGACTAGCGGGGGGCGATGAGCAGTTCTTC.

The table lists this clonotype with many counts. The chain joins TRBV7-9 to TRBJ1-1; D perhaps matches TRBD1 (6 bases). With 4 bases removed from V and 7 bases from J, the gap between germline ends came to 16 bases. The CDR3 sequence is 14 residues long. CDR1 SEHNR and CDR2 FQNEAQ come from the germline V gene (reference sequence). As DNA, the CDR3 is TGTGCCAGCAGCTCCTCCAGACAGGACCTTGAAGCTTTCTTT. Translated: CASSSSRQDLEAFF.

This clonotype was seen many times. The chain links TRBV6-6 to TRBJ1-3; D possibly corresponds to TRBD1 (5 bases). Germline V lookup: CDR1 MNHNY, CDR2 SVGAGI (reference sequence). CDR3 length: 16 amino acids. V shed 2 bases and J shed 0 bases, with 11 bases lying between them. The CDR3 nucleotides are TGTGCCAGCAGTTACGATCGCAGGGACTCTGGAAACACCATATATTTT. This codes for CASSYDRRDSGNTIYF.

This clonotype was observed at least ten times. The chain couples TRBV12-3 or TRBV12-4 to TRBJ1-1; D unclear. There are 16 residues in the CDR3. V was pared by 3 bases and J by 4 bases, with 18 bases between. CDR3 in DNA: TGTGCCAGCAGTTTTAACATGGCCAAAATAGTCACTGAAGCTTTCTTT. This codes for CASSFNMAKIVTEAFF.

The table lists this clonotype with many counts. J is TRBJ2-7 and V is TRBV20-1; TRBD1 matches at 8 bases. CDR3 length: 12 residues. In germline, CDR1 is DFQATT, CDR2 SNEGSKA (reference sequence). Unmatched junction bases numbered 3, after V lost 3 bases and J lost 5 bases. The CDR3 here is CSARTGVNEQYF. Here the CDR3 DNA reads TGCAGTGCTAGGACAGGGGTCAACGAGCAGTACTTC.